What follows describes a single TCR beta chain. This entry belongs to a study of blood T cell repertoires in COVID-19. Assay: immunoSEQ multiplex PCR; the TCRdb copy retains only in-frame clones and omits some. The sample has about 96,000 clones; about 90% are singletons. Patients of the Seattle cohort, enrolled during active infection, were followed longitudinally. Per the germline V gene, CDR1 is LGHDT and CDR2 is YNNKEL (reference sequence). The germline V and J ends were trimmed by 1 base and 8 bases, with 11 bases remaining between them. This CDR3 region has 14 residues. The source of this sequence is a human donor with COVID-19, enrolled during active disease. The donor label of this sample is uncertain. Sequencing used peripheral blood. The chain couples TRBV3-1 (or the pseudogene TRBV3-2) to TRBJ1-4; TRBD1 might be the D (5 bases). The CDR3, as DNA: TGTGCCAGCAGCCAAGTGGGGGGTTTCGAAAAACTGTTTTTT. This codes for CASSQVGGFEKLFF.